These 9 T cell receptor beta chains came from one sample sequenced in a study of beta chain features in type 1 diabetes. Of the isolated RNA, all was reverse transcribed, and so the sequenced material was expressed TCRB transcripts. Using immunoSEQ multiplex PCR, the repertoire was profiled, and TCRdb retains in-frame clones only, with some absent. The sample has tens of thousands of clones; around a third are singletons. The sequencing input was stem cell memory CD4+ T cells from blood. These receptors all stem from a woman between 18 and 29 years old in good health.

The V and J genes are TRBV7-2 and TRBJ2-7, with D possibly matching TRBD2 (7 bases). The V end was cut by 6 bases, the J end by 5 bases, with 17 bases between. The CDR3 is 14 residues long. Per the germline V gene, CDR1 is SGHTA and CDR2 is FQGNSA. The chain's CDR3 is CASRRRGGENEQYF. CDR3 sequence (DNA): TGTGCCAGCAGGCGCCGAGGGGGGGAAAACGAGCAGTACTTC. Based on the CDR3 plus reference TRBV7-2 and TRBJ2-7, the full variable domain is GAGVSQSPSNKVTEKGKDVELRCDPISGHTALYWYRQSLGQGLEFLIYFQGNSAPDKSGLPSDRFSAERTGGSVSTLTIQRTQQEDSAVYLCASRRRGGENEQYFGPGTRLTVT.

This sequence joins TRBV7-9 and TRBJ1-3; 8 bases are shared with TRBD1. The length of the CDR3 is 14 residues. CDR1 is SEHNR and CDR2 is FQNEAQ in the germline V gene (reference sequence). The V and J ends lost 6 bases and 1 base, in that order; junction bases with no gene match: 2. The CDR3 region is CASSWDRSGNTIYF. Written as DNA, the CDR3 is TGTGCCAGCAGTTGGGACAGGTCTGGAAACACCATATATTTT.

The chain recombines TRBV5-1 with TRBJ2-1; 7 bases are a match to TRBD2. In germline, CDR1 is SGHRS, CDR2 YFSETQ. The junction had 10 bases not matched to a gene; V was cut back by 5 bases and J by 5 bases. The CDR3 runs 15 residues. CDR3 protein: CASSWGPAGNNEQFF. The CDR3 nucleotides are TGCGCCAGCAGTTGGGGCCCAGCGGGGAACAATGAGCAGTTCTTC.

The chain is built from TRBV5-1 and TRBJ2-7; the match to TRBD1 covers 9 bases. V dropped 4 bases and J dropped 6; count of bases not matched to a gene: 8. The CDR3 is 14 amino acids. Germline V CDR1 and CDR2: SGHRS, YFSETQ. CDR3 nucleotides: TGCGCCAGCAGCACGGGACAGGGTAGGAGCGAGCAGTACTTC. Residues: CASSTGQGRSEQYF.

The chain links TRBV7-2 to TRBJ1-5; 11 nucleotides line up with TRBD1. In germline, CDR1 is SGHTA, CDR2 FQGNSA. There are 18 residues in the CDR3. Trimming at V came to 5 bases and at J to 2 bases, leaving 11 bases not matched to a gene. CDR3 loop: CASSGRTGGAGGNQPQHF. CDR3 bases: TGTGCCAGCAGCGGCCGGACAGGGGGCGCGGGGGGCAATCAGCCCCAGCATTTT.

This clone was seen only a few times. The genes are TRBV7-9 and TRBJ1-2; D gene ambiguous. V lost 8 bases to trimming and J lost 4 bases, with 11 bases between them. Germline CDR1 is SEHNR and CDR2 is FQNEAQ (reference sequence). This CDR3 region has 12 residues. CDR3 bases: TGTGCCAGCTCTAAGAGGGTCTATGGCTACACCTTC. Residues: CASSKRVYGYTF.

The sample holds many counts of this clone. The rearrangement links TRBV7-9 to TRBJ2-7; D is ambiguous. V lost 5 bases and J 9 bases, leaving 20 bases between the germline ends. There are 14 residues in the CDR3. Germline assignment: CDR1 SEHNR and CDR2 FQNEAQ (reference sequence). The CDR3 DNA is TGTGCCAGCAGCACTTCCGGGTCCTTACATGGGCAGTACTTC. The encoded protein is CASSTSGSLHGQYF.

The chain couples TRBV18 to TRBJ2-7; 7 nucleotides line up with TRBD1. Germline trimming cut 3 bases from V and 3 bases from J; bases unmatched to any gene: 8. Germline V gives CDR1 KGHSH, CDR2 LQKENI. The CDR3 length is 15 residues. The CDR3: CASSPETGTVYEQYF. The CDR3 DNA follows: TGTGCCAGCTCACCGGAGACCGGGACAGTCTACGAGCAGTACTTC.

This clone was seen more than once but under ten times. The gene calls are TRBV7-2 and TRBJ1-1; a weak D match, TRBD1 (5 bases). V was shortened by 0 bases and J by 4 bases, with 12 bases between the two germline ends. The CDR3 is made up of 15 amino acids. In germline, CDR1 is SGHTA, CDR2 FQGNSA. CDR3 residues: CASSLANRLGTEAFF. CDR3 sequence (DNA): TGTGCCAGCAGCTTAGCGAACAGGTTGGGCACTGAAGCTTTCTTT.